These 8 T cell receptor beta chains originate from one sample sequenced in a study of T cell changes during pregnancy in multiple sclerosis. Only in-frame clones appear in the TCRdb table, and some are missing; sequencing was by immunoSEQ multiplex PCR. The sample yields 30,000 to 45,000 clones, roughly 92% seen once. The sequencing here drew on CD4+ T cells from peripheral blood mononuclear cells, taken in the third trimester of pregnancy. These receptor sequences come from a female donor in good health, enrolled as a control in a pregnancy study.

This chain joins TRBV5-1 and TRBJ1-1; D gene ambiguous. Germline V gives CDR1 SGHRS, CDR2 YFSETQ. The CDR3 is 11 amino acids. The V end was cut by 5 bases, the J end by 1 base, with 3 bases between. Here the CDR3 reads CASSQNTEAFF. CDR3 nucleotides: TGCGCCAGCAGTCAGAACACTGAAGCTTTCTTT.

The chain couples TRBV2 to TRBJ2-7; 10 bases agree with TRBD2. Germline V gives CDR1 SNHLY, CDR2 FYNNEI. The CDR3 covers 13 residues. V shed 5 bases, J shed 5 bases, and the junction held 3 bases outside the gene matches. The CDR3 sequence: CASSFSGGNEQYF. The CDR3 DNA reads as TGTGCCAGCAGTTTTAGCGGGGGGAACGAGCAGTACTTC.

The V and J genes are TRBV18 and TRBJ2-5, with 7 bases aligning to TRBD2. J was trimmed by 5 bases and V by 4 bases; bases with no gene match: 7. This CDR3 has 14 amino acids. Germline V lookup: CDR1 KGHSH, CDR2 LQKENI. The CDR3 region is CASSRDGGGETQYF. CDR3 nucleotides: TGTGCCAGCTCACGCGATGGGGGAGGGGAGACCCAGTACTTC.

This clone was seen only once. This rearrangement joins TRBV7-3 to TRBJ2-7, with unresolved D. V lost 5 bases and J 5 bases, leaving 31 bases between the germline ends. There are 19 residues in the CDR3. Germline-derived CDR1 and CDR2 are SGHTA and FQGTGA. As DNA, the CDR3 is TGTGCCAGCAGCCTAAAGCATGGCGCTCATCTGCTAGTGTCGCACGAGCAGTACTTC. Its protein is CASSLKHGAHLLVSHEQYF.

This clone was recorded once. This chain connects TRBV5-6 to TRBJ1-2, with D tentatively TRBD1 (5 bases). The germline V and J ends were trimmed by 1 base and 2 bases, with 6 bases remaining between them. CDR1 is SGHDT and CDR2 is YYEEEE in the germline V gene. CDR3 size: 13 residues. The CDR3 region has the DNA TGTGCCAGCAGCTTGCCAGGGAACTATGGCTACACCTTC. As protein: CASSLPGNYGYTF.

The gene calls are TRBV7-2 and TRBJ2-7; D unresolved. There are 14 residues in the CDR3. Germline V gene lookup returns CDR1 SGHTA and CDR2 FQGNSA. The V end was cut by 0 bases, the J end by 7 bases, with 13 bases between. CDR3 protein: CASSLAVVAREQYF. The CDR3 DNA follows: TGTGCCAGCAGCTTAGCCGTGGTGGCTAGGGAGCAGTACTTC.

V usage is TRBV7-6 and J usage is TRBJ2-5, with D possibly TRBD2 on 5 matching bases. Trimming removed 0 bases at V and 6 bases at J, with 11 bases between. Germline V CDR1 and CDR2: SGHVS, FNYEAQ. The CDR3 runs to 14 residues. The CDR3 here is CASSLADRGKTQYF. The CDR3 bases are TGTGCCAGCAGCTTAGCCGACCGAGGGAAGACCCAGTACTTC.

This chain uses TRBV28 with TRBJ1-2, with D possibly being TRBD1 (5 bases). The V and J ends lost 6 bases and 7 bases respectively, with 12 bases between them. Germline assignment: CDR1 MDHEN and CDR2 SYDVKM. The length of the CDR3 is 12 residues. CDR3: CASSLQDIGYTF. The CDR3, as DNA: TGTGCCAGCAGCCTTCAGGACATTGGCTACACCTTC.